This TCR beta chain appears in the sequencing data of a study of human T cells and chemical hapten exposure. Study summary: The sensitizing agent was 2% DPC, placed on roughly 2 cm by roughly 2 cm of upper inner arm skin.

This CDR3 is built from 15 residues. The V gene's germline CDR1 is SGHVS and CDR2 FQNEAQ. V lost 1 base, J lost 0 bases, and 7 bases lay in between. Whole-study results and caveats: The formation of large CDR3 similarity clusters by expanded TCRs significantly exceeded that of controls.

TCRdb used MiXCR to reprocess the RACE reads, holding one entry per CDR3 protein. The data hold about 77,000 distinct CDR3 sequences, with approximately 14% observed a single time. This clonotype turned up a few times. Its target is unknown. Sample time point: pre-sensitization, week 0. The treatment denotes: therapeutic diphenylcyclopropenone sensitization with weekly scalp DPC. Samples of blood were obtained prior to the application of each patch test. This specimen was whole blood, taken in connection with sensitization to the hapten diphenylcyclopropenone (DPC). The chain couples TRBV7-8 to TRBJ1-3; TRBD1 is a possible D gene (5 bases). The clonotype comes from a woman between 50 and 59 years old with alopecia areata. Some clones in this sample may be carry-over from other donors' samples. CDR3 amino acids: CASSLGGNSGNTIYF. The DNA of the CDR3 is TGTGCCAGCAGCTTAGGGGGGAACTCTGGAAACACCATATATTTT.